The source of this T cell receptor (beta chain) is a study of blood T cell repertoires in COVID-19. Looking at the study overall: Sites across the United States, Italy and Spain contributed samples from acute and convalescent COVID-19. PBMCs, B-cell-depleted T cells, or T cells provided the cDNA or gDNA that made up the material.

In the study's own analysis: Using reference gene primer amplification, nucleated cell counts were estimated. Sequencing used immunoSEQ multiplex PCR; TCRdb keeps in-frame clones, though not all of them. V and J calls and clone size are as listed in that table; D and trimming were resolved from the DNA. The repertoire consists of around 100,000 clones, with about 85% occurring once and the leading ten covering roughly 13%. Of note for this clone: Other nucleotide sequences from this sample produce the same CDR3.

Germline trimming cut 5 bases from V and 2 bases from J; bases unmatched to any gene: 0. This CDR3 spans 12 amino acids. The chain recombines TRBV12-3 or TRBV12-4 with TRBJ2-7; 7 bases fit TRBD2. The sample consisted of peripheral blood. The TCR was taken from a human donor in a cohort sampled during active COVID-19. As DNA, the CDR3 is TGTGCCAGCAGTCGGGGGGCCTACGAGCAGTACTTC. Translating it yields CASSRGAYEQYF.